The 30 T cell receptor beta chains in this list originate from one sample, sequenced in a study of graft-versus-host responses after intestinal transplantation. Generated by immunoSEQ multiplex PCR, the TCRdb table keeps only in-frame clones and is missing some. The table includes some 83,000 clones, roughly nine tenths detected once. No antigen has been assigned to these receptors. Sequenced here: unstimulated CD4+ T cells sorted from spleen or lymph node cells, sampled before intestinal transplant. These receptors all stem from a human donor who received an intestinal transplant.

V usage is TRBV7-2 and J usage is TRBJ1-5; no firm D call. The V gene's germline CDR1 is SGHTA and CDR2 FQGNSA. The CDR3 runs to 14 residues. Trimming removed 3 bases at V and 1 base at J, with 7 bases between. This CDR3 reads CASSFSGSNQPQHF. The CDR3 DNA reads TGTGCCAGCAGCTTTTCCGGGAGCAATCAGCCCCAGCATTTT.

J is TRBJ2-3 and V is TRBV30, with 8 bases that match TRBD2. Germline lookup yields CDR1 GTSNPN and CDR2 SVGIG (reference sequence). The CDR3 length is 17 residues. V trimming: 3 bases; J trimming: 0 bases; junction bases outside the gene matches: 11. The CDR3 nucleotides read TGTGCCTGGAGCCCAAACCCCCAGCGGGGGAGCACAGATACGCAGTATTTT. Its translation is CAWSPNPQRGSTDTQYF.

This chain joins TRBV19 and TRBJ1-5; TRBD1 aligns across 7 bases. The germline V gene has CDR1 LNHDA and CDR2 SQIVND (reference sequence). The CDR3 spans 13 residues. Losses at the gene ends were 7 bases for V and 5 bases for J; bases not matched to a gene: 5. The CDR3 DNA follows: TGTGCCAGTACCGACGACAGGGATCAGCCCCAGCATTTT. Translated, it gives CASTDDRDQPQHF.

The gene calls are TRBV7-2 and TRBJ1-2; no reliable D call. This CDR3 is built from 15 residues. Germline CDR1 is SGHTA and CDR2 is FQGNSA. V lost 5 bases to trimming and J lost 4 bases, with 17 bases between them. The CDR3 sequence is CASSPSGRGSYGYTF. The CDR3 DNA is TGTGCCAGCAGCCCCAGTGGGCGGGGTAGCTATGGCTACACCTTC.

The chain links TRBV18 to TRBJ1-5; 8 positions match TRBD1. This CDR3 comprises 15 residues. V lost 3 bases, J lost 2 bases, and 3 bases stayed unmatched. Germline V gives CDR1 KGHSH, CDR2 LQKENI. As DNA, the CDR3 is TGTGCCAGCTCACCCTCGGGACAGGGCAATCAGCCCCAGCATTTT. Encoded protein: CASSPSGQGNQPQHF.

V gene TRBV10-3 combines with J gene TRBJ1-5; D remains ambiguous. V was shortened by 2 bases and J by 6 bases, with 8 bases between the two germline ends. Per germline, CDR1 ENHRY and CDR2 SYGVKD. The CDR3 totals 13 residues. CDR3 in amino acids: CAISEHSGQPQHF. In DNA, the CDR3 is TGTGCCATCAGTGAGCACTCGGGTCAGCCCCAGCATTTT.

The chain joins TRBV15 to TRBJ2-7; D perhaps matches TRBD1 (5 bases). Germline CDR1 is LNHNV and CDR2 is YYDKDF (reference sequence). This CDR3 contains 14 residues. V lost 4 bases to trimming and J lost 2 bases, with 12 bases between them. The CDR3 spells CATSTGQFAYEQYF. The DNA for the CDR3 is TGTGCCACCAGCACAGGGCAGTTTGCCTACGAGCAGTACTTC.

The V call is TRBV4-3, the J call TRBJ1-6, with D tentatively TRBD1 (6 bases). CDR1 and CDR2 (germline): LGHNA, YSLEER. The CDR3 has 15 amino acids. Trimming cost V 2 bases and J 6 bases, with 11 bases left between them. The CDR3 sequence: CASSQQGLANSPLHF. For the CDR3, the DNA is TGCGCCAGCAGCCAACAGGGGTTGGCTAATTCACCCCTCCACTTT.

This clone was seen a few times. This CDR3 is CASTPTGLGSPLHF. In nucleotides, the CDR3 is TGTGCCAGCACCCCGACAGGGCTCGGGTCACCCCTCCACTTT. V gene TRBV6-1 combines with J gene TRBJ1-6; 7 bases are shared with TRBD1. The length of the CDR3 is 14 residues. In germline, CDR1 is MNHNS, CDR2 SASEGT. J gave up 10 bases and V 7 bases, and 10 bases lay outside the gene matches.

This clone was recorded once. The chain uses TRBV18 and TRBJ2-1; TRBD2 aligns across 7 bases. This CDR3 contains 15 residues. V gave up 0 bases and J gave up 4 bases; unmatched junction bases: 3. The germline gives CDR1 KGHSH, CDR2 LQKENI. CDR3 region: CASSPPAGPYNEQFF. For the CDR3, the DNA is TGTGCCAGCTCACCACCAGCGGGGCCATACAATGAGCAGTTCTTC.

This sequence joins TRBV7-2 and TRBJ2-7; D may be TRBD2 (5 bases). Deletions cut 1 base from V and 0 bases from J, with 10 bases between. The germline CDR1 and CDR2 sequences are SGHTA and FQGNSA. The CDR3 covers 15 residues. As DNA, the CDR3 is TGTGCCAGCAGCTTAGATAGCGAAGGCTCCTACGAGCAGTACTTC. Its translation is CASSLDSEGSYEQYF.

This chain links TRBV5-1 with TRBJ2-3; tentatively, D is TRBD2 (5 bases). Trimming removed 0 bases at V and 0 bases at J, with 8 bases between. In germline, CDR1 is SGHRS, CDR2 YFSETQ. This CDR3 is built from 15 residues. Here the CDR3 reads CASSLASKSTDTQYF. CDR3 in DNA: TGCGCCAGCAGCTTGGCTAGCAAGAGCACAGATACGCAGTATTTT. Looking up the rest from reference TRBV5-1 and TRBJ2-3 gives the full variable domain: KAGVTQTPRYLIKTRGQQVTLSCSPISGHRSVSWYQQTPGQGLQFLFEYFSETQRNKGNFPGRFSGRQFSNSRSEMNVSTLELGDSALYLCASSLASKSTDTQYFGPGTRLTVL.

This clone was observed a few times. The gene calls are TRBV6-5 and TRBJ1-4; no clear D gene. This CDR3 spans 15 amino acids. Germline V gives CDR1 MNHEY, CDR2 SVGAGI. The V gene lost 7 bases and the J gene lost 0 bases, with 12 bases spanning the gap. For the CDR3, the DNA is TGTGCCAGCATGCCCTCCGGGGCAACTAATGAAAAACTGTTTTTT. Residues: CASMPSGATNEKLFF.

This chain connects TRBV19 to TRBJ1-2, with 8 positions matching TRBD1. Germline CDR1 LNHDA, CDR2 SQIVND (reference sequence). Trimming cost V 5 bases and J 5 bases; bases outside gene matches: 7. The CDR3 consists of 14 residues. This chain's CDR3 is CASSSADRDYGYTF. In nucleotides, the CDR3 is TGTGCCAGTAGTTCCGCGGACAGGGATTATGGCTACACCTTC.

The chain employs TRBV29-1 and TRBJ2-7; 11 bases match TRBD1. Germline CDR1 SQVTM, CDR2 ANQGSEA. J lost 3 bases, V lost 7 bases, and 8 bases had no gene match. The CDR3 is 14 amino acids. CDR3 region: CSAMDRGPDYEQYF. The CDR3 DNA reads TGCAGCGCAATGGACAGGGGGCCAGACTACGAGCAGTACTTC.

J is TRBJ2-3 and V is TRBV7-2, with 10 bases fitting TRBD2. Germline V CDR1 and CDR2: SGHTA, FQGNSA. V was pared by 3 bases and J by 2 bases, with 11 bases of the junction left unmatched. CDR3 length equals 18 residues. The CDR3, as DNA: TGTGCCAGCAGCTTTCTACAGCGGGGGGGCCGCGCCACAGATACGCAGTATTTT. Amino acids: CASSFLQRGGRATDTQYF.

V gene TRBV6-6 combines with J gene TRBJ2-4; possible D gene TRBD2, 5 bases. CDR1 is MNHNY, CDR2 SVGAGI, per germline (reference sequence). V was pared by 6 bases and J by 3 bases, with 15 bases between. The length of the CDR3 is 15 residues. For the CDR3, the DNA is TGTGCCAGCAGAATCGACATGGCGGGCAAAAACATTCAGTACTTC. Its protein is CASRIDMAGKNIQYF.

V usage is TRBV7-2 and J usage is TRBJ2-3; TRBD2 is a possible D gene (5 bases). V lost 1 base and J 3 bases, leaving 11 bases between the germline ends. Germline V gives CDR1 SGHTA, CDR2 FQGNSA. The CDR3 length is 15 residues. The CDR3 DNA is TGTGCCAGCAGCTTAGGACCGGGGATGACAGATACGCAGTATTTT. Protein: CASSLGPGMTDTQYF. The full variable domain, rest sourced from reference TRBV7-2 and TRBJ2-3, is GAGVSQSPSNKVTEKGKDVELRCDPISGHTALYWYRQSLGQGLEFLIYFQGNSAPDKSGLPSDRFSAERTGGSVSTLTIQRTQQEDSAVYLCASSLGPGMTDTQYFGPGTRLTVL.

As DNA, the CDR3 is TGTGCCAGTAAAATACGACGCGGGGATAACAATGAGCAGTTCTTC. Amino acids: CASKIRRGDNNEQFF. The chain recombines TRBV19 with TRBJ2-1, with D perhaps matching TRBD2 (6 bases). Trimming took off 7 bases at V and 5 bases at J, with 18 bases between the two ends. This CDR3 is built from 15 residues. Germline-derived CDR1 and CDR2 are LNHDA and SQIVND (reference sequence). Full variable domain (rest looked up from reference TRBV19 and TRBJ2-1): DGGITQSPKYLFRKEGQNVTLSCEQNLNHDAMYWYRQDPGQGLRLIYYSQIVNDFQKGDIAEGYSVSREKKESFPLTVTSAQKNPTAFYLCASKIRRGDNNEQFFGPGTRLTVL.

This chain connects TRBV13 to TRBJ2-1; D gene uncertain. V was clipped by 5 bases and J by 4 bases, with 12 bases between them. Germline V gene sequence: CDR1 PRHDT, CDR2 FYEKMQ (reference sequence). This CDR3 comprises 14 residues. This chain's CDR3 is CASSPLMQYNEQFF. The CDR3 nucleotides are TGTGCCAGCAGCCCCCTTATGCAGTACAATGAGCAGTTCTTC.

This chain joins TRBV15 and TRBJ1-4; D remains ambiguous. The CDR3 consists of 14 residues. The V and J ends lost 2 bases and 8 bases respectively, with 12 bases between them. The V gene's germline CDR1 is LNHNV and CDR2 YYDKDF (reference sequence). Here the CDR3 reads CATSRLDSPEKLFF. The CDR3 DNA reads TGTGCCACCAGCAGATTAGACTCCCCCGAAAAACTGTTTTTT. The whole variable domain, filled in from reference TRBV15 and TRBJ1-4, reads DAMVIQNPRYQVTQFGKPVTLSCSQTLNHNVMYWYQQKSSQAPKLLFHYYDKDFNNEADTPDNFQSRRPNTSFCFLDIRSPGLGDTAMYLCATSRLDSPEKLFFGSGTQLSVL.

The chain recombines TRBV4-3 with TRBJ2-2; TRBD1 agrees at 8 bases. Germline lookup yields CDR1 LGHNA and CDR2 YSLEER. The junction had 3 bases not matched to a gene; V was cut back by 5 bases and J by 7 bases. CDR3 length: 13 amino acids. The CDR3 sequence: CASSTTGGGELFF. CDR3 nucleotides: TGCGCCAGCAGCACCACAGGGGGCGGGGAGCTGTTTTTT.

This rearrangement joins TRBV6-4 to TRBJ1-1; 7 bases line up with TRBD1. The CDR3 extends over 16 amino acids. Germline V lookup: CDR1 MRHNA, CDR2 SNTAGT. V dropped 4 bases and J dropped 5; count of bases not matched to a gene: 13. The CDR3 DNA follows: TGTGCCAGCAGTGCTTCAGGGGGGACGGGACCGACTGAAGCTTTCTTT. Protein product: CASSASGGTGPTEAFF.

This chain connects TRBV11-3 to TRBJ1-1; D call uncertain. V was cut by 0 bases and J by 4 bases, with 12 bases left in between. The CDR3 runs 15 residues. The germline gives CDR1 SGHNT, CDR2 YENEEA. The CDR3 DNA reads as TGTGCCAGCAGCTTAGAGAATTTGAGGGCCACTGAAGCTTTCTTT. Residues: CASSLENLRATEAFF. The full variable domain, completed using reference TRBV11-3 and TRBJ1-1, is EAGVVQSPRYKIIEKKQPVAFWCNPISGHNTLYWYLQNLGQGPELLIRYENEEAVDDSQLPKDRFSAERLKGVDSTLKIQPAELGDSAVYLCASSLENLRATEAFFGQGTRLTVV.

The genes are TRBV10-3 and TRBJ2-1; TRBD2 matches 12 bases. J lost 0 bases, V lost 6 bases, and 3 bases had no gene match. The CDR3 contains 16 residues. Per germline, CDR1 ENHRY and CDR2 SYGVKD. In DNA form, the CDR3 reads TGTGCCATCAGACGGACTAGCGGGGACTCCTACAATGAGCAGTTCTTC. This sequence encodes CAIRRTSGDSYNEQFF.

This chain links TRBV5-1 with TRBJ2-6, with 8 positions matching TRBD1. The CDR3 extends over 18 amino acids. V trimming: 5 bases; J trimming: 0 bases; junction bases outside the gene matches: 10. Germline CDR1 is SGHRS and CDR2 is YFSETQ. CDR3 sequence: CASSRSGTGFSGANVLTF. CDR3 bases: TGCGCCAGCAGTCGTTCCGGGACAGGATTCTCTGGGGCCAACGTCCTGACTTTC.

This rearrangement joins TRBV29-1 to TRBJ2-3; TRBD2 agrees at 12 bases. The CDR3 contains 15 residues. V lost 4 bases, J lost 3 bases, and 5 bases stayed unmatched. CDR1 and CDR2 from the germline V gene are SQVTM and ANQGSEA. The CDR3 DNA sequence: TGCAGCGTTGCCCTAGCGGGGGGGCTAACAGATACGCAGTATTTT. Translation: CSVALAGGLTDTQYF.

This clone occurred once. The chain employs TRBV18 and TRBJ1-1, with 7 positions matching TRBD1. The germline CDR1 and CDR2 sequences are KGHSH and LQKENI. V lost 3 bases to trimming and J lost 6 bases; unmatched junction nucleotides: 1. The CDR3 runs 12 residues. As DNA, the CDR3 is TGTGCCAGCTCACCGACAGGGCCTGAAGCTTTCTTT. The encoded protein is CASSPTGPEAFF.

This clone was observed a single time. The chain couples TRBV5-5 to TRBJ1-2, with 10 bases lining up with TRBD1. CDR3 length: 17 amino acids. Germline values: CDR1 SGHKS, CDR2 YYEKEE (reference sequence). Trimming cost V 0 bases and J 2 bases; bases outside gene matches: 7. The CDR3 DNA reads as TGTGCCAGCAGCTTGGTAGGAGCGGGACAGGGGAACTATGGCTACACCTTC. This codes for CASSLVGAGQGNYGYTF.

This chain's CDR3 is CASSPRRRLAERQETQYF. The CDR3 bases are TGTGCCAGCTCACCCAGGAGAAGACTAGCGGAAAGACAAGAGACCCAGTACTTC. The chain employs TRBV18 and TRBJ2-5, with 9 positions matching TRBD2. CDR1 is KGHSH, CDR2 LQKENI, per germline. The CDR3 is 18 amino acids. The V segment lost 3 bases and the J segment 2 bases; nucleotides outside the gene matches: 13.